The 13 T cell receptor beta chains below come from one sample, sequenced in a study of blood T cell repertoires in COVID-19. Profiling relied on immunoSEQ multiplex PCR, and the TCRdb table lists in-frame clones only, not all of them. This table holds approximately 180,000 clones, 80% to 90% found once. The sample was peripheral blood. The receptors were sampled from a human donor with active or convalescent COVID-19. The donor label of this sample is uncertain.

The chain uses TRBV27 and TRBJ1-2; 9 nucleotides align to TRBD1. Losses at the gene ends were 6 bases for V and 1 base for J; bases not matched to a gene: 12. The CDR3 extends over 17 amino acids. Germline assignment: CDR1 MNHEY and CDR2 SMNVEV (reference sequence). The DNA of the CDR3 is TGTGCCAGCAGGACCCTCCCCGGACAGGGGAATAACTATGGCTACACCTTC. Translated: CASRTLPGQGNNYGYTF.

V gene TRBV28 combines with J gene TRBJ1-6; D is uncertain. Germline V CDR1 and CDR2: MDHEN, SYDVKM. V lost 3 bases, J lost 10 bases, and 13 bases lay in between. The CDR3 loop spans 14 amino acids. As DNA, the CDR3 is TGTGCCAGCAGTTTGTCGACTGTATACTCACCCCTCCACTTT. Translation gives CASSLSTVYSPLHF.

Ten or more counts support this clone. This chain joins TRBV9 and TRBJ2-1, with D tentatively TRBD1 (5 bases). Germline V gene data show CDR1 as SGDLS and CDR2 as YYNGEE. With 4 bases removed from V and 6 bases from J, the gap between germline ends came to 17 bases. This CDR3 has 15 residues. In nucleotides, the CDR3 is TGTGCCAGCAGCCTACCCCAGGGTAATAGCAATGAGCAGTTCTTC. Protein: CASSLPQGNSNEQFF.

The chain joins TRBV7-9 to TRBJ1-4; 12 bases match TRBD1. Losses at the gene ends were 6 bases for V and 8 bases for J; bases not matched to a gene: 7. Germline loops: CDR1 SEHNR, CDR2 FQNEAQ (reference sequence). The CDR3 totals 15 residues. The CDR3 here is CASSYGTGGTEKLFF. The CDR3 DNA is TGTGCCAGCAGTTACGGGACAGGGGGCACGGAAAAACTGTTTTTT.

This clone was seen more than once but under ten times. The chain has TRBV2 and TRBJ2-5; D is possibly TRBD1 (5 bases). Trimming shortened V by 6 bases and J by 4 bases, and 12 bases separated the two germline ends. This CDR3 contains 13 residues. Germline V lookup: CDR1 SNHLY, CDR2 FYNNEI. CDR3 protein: CASREDTRETQYF. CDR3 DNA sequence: TGTGCCAGCAGAGAGGACACCCGAGAGACCCAGTACTTC.

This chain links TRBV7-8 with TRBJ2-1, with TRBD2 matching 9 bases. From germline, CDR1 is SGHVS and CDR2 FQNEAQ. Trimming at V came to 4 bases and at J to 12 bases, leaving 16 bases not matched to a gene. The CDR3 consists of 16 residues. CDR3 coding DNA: TGTGCCAGCAGCTCAGAGATGGCTAGCGGGGATTCCGGGCAGTTCTTC. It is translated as CASSSEMASGDSGQFF.

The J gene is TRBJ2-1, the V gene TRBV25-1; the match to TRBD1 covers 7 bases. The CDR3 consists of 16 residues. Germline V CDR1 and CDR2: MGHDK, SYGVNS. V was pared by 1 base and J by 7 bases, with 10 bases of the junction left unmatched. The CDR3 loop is CASSESRGGALNEQFF. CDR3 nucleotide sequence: TGTGCCAGCAGTGAATCAAGAGGGGGCGCCTTGAATGAGCAGTTCTTC.

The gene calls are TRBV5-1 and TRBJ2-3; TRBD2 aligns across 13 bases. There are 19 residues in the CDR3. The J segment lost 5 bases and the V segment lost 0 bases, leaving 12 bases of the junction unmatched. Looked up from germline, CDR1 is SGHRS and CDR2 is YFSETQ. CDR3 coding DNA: TGCGCCAGCAGCTTGGGGCACCTACTAGCGGGAGGGCCCGGAGATACGCAGTATTTT. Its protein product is CASSLGHLLAGGPGDTQYF.

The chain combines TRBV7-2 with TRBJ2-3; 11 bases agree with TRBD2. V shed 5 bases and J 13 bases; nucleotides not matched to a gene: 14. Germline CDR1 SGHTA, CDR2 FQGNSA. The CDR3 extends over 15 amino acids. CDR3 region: CASSPVMIAGGIKYF. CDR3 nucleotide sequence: TGTGCCAGCAGCCCAGTAATGATAGCGGGGGGGATAAAGTATTTT.

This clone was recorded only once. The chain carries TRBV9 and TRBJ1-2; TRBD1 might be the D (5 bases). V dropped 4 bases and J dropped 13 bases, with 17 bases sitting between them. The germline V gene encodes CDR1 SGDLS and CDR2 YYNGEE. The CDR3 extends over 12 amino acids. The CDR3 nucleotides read TGTGCCAGCAGCCCCTGGGGCGCGGGGCCCACCTTC. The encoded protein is CASSPWGAGPTF.

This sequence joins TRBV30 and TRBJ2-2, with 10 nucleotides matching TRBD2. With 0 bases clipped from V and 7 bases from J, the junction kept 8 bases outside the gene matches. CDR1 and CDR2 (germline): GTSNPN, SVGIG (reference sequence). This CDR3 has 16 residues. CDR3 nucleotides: TGTGCCTGGAGTGTTAAAGCGGGGGGGCCGGTCGGGGAGCTGTTTTTT. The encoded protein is CAWSVKAGGPVGELFF.

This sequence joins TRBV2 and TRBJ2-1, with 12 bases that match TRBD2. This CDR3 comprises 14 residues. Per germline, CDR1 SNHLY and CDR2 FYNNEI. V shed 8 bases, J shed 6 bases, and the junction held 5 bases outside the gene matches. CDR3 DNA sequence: TGTGCCAGCCATGGACTAGCGGGGCCCAATGAGCAGTTCTTC. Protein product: CASHGLAGPNEQFF.

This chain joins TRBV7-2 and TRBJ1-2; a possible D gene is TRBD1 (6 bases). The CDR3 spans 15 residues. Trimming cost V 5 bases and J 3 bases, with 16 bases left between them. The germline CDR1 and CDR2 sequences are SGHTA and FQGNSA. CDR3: CASSLNQGFDYGYTF. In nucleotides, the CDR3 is TGTGCCAGCAGCCTTAACCAGGGGTTCGACTATGGCTACACCTTC.